This is a list of T cell receptor beta chains from one sample in a study of siplizumab effects on memory and regulatory T cells. Generated by immunoSEQ multiplex PCR, the TCRdb table keeps only in-frame clones and is missing some. The repertoire holds some 97,000 clones, about 90% seen once, with around 0.7% in the top ten. Material for sequencing was Tregs sorted from blood. The source is a human donor in good health. CDR3s include the opening cysteine and the closing phenylalanine or tryptophan. Each record gives: D gene, J gene, V gene, clone size, CDR3 protein, CDR3 DNA. D genes are given only for firm matches. The listing skips clone size in some rows; elsewhere it reads once, few, many or a size class.

TRBD1 | TRBJ1-1 | TRBV19 | NA | CASLKQGLNTEAFF | TGTGCCAGCCTAAAACAGGGGTTGAACACTGAAGCTTTCTTT
TRBD2 | TRBJ2-7 | TRBV14 | NA | CASSQDPAGRDSYEQYF | TGTGCCAGCAGCCAAGATCCTGCAGGGAGGGACTCCTACGAGCAGTACTTC
NA | TRBJ2-7 | TRBV6-1 | NA | CASRNYEQYF | TGTGCCAGCAGGAACTACGAGCAGTACTTC
NA | TRBJ1-1 | TRBV11-3 | NA | CASSVNSRGGTEAFF | TGTGCCAGCAGCGTAAACTCCAGGGGCGGCACTGAAGCTTTCTTT
TRBD2 | TRBJ2-7 | TRBV5-5 | NA | CASSLTGTSGSYEQYF | TGTGCCAGCAGCTTGACCGGGACTAGCGGCTCCTACGAGCAGTACTTC
NA | TRBJ1-2 | TRBV13 | NA | CASSLIQGNYGYTF | TGTGCCAGCAGCTTAATACAGGGAAATTATGGCTACACCTTC
NA | TRBJ2-6 | TRBV5-4 | NA | CASSLGVLSGANVLTF | TGTGCCAGCAGCTTGGGGGTCCTCTCTGGGGCCAACGTCCTGACTTTC
NA | TRBJ2-6 | TRBV7-8 | NA | CASSYFTYPQSRANVLTF | TGTGCCAGCAGCTATTTTACTTACCCACAAAGTCGGGCCAACGTCCTGACTTTC
TRBD1 | TRBJ1-2 | TRBV27 | few | CASSSWTGVGGYTF | TGTGCCAGCAGTTCCTGGACAGGGGTGGGGGGCTACACCTTC
TRBD2 | TRBJ2-2 | TRBV5-1 | NA | CASRTSGRSTGELFF | TGCGCCAGCAGAACTAGCGGGAGATCGACCGGGGAGCTGTTTTTT
NA | TRBJ2-1 | TRBV5-1 | NA | CASSLSWAYEQFF | TGCGCCAGCAGCTTGTCATGGGCCTATGAGCAGTTCTTC
NA | TRBJ1-5 | TRBV2 | NA | CASSRTPGNQPQHF | TGTGCCAGCAGCCGGACCCCCGGCAATCAGCCCCAGCATTTT
NA | TRBJ2-1 | TRBV7-8 | NA | CASSLDYGTGTSEQFF | TGTGCCAGCAGCTTAGATTATGGGACAGGGACTAGTGAGCAGTTCTTC
TRBD2 | TRBJ2-1 | TRBV11-3 | NA | CASNGREDNYNEQFF | TGTGCCAGCAATGGGCGGGAGGATAACTACAATGAGCAGTTCTTC
NA | TRBJ1-2 | TRBV30 | NA | CAWSERDGNRYGYTF | TGTGCCTGGAGTGAAAGGGACGGTAATCGGTATGGCTACACCTTC
TRBD2 | TRBJ2-7 | TRBV6-1 | once | CASSVGLAGAYEQYF | TGTGCCAGCAGTGTTGGACTAGCGGGGGCCTACGAGCAGTACTTC
TRBD1 | TRBJ1-2 | TRBV28 | NA | CASSLSGRGVRGYTF | TGTGCCAGCAGTTTAAGCGGCAGGGGGGTTAGGGGCTACACCTTC
NA | TRBJ2-1 | TRBV5-1 | NA | CASSLGQGPFF | TGCGCCAGCAGCTTGGGCCAGGGACCGTTCTTC
TRBD2 | TRBJ2-1 | TRBV18 | NA | CASSPLAGEGNEQFF | TGTGCCAGCTCACCACTAGCGGGAGAGGGAAATGAGCAGTTCTTC
NA | TRBJ2-1 | TRBV5-1 | NA | CASSWAHNEQFF | TGCGCCAGCAGCTGGGCACACAATGAGCAGTTCTTC
NA | TRBJ2-1 | TRBV5-4 | once | CAWAKVDEQFF | TGTGCCTGGGCCAAAGTGGATGAGCAGTTCTTC
NA | TRBJ1-1 | TRBV19 | NA | CAARGMNTEAFF | TGTGCCGCAAGGGGAATGAACACTGAAGCTTTCTTT
TRBD1 | TRBJ1-5 | TRBV6-6 | NA | CASILSGGDQPQHF | TGTGCCAGCATTTTATCAGGGGGCGATCAGCCCCAGCATTTT
NA | TRBJ2-3 | TRBV6-5 | NA | CASSYRDTQYF | TGTGCCAGCAGTTACAGAGATACGCAGTATTTT
NA | TRBJ2-7 | TRBV28 | NA | CASSLSNYEQYF | TGTGCCAGCAGTTTGTCCAATTACGAGCAGTACTTC
NA | TRBJ1-1 | TRBV5-6 | NA | CASTQRGETEAFF | TGTGCCAGCACCCAGAGGGGGGAAACTGAAGCTTTCTTT
TRBD2 | TRBJ2-2 | TRBV27 | NA | CASSFLKPGLAGENTGELFF | TGTGCCAGCAGTTTTCTTAAACCGGGACTAGCGGGAGAGAACACCGGGGAGCTGTTTTTT
TRBD2 | TRBJ2-5 | TRBV9 | NA | CASSVAGGDETQYF | TGTGCCAGCAGTGTAGCGGGAGGAGATGAGACCCAGTACTTC